This T cell receptor beta chain emerged from a study of blood T cell repertoires in COVID-19. Germline assignment: CDR1 SGDLS and CDR2 YYNGEE. V shed 2 bases and J 5 bases; nucleotides not matched to a gene: 7. The CDR3 length is 16 residues. The data were produced by immunoSEQ multiplex PCR, yet TCRdb's version contains in-frame clones alone and is incomplete. The table has roughly 230,000 clones, 75% to 85% seen once; the top ten hold roughly 5%. Sequencing input: peripheral blood. The chain has TRBV9 and TRBJ2-1; TRBD2 aligns across 10 bases. This receptor was identified in a human donor in a cohort sampled during active COVID-19. Written as DNA, the CDR3 is TGTGCCAGCAGCGTGGCCTTTCTAGCGGGAGACAATGAGCAGTTCTTC. Translated: CASSVAFLAGDNEQFF.